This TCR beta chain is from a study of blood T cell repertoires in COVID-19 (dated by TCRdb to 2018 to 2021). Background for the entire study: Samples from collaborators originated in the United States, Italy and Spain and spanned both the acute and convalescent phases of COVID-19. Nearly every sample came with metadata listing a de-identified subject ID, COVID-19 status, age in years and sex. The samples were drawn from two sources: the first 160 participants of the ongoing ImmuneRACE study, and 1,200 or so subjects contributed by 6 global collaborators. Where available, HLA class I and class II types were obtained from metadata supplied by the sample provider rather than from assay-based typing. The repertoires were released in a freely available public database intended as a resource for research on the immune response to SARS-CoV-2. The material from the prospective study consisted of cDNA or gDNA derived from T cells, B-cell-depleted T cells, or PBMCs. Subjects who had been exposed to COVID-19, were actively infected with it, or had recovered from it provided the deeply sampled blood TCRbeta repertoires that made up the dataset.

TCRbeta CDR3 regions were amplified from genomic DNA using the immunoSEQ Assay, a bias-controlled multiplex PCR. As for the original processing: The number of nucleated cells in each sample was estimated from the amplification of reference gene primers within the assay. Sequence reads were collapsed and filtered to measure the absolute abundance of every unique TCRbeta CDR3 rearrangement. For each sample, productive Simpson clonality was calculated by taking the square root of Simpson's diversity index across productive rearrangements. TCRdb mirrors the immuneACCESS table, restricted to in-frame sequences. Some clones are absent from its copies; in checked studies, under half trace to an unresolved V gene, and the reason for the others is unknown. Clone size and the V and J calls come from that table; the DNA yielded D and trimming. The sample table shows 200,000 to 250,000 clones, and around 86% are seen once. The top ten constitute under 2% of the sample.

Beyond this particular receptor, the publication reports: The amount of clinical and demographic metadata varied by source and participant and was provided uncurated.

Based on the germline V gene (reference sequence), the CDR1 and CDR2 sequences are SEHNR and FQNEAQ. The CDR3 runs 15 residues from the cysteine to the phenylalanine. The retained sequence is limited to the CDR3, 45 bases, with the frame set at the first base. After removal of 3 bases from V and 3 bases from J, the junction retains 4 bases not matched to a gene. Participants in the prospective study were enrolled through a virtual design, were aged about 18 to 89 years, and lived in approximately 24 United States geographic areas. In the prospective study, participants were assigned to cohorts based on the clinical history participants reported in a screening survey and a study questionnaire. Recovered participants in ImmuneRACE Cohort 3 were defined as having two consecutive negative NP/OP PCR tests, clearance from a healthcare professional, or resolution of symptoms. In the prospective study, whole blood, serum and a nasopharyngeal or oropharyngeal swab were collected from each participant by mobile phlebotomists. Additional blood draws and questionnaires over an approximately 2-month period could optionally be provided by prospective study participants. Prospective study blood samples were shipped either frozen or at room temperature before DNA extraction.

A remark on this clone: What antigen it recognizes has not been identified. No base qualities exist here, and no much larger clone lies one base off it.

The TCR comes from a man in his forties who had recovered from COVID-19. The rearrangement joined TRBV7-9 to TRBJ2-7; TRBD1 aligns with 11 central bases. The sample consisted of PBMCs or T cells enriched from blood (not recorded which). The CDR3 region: CASSFRTGGSYEQYF. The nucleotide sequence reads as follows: TGTGCCAGCAGCTTCCGGACAGGGGGCAGCTACGAGCAGTACTTC.